A selection of T cell receptor beta chains follows, all from one sample in a study of blood T cell repertoires in COVID-19. Clones were sequenced by immunoSEQ multiplex PCR, and TCRdb holds only the in-frame ones, with some missing. The sample holds about 34,000 clones, more than 75% seen once. Sequencing was performed on peripheral blood. The origin of the receptors is a woman in her fifties or sixties with acute or convalescent COVID-19. The CDR3 runs from the conserved cysteine through the conserved F or W.

TRBV7-8 | 16 | CASSLGGLNFHYEQYF
TRBV7-9 | 16 | CASSPGLAGVTGELFF
TRBV9 | 16 | CASSATSGGAQETQYF
TRBV15 | 14 | CATSTGDATYEQYF
TRBV5-5 | 13 | CASSHGPSETQYF
TRBV9 | 15 | CASSVTGGLGNTIYF
TRBV2 | 15 | CASSRQGSTLDTQYF
TRBV10-3 | 14 | CAISEKYESQPQHF
TRBV11-2 | 14 | CASSYGGLGETQYF
TRBV5-6 | 15 | CASSLKTGGFYGYTF
TRBV27 | 15 | CASSRIPPRGYGYTF
TRBV15 | 14 | CATSRPGRQETQYF
TRBV7-3 | 12 | CASSPTGDTQYF
TRBV9 | 13 | CASSASSNQPQHF
TRBV28 | 15 | CASSGGYSSYNEQFF
TRBV5-1 | 15 | CASSLAPGQGYEQYF
TRBV29-1 | 13 | CSVDPGVSETQYF
TRBV12-3/TRBV12-4 | 13 | CASRGTGYNEQFF
TRBV28 | 16 | CASSLPRTSGGFAQYF
TRBV5-1 | 15 | CASSHGTGGTDTQYF
TRBV9 | 12 | CASSVADTEAFF
TRBV9 | 15 | CASSVAVQGAARAFF
TRBV7-8 | 14 | CASSLRQGYGELFF
TRBV10-3 | 17 | CAISESQTGGKGETQYF
TRBV3-1/TRBV3-2 | 17 | CASSSGSLGGGWDTQYF
TRBV6-4 | 15 | CASSEQLAGYNEQFF
TRBV24-1 | 16 | CATSDPADRDADTQYF
TRBV5-1 | 13 | CASGTGNSHGYTF
TRBV19 | 17 | CASSTALLAGGYNEQFF
TRBV7-9 | 14 | CASSPPGASYEQYF
TRBV10-3 | 14 | CAISESTRYYEQYF
TRBV3-1/TRBV3-2 | 14 | CASGGGHSGNTIYF
TRBV29-1 | 12 | CSAPDRSYEQYF
TRBV30 | 15 | CAWSRRATLPYEQYF
TRBV5-1 | 16 | CASSPSVSGGYNEQFF
TRBV19 | 16 | CASSRTRQGANDGYTF
TRBV6-5 | 13 | CASSFRGESGYTF
TRBV28 | 14 | CASKQEGDSYGYTF
TRBV4-1 | 15 | CASSSTSSSYNEQFF
TRBV5-6 | 15 | CASSLGPGGNTEAFF
TRBV4-1 | 13 | CASSLGQRYGYTF
TRBV9 | 15 | CASSVAGQGLDTQYF
TRBV7-2 | 16 | CASSAISGANTGELFF
TRBV19 | 13 | CASRPQANEKLFF
TRBV7-9 | 12 | CASSAGTEKLFF
TRBV3-1/TRBV3-2 | 14 | CASSEPEVSYGYTF
TRBV2 | 14 | CASSDFGWEQPQHF
TRBV4-2 | 18 | CASSQDLAAGRYTDTQYF
TRBV27 | 13 | CASSLRSNYGYTF
TRBV6-5 | 15 | CASSYSKGAGYGYTF
TRBV11-2 | 14 | CASSARTVNYGYTF
TRBV4-1 | 14 | CASSHPGRVNEQFF
TRBV11-2 | 14 | CASSSGLARNIQYF